The 12 T cell receptor beta chains below all came from one sample that was sequenced in a study of blood T cell repertoires in COVID-19. Measured with immunoSEQ multiplex PCR; TCRdb has only the in-frame clones, and not every one. This table has hundreds of thousands of clones, about 87% appearing once. Specimen: peripheral blood. The receptor set was obtained from a woman under 30 with acute or convalescent COVID-19.

This clone was recorded only once. The J gene is TRBJ2-3, the V gene TRBV6-5; the D gene is possibly TRBD2 (6 bases). The length of the CDR3 is 13 residues. The ends were cut back, 6 bases at V and 2 bases at J, with 9 bases in the middle. Germline V CDR1 and CDR2: MNHEY, SVGAGI. CDR3 bases: TGTGCCAGCAGCGGCGGGACCACAGATACGCAGTATTTT. It specifies CASSGGTTDTQYF.

The chain joins TRBV19 to TRBJ1-3; D gene unclear. V lost 6 bases and J lost 4, with 16 bases in between. This CDR3 contains 15 residues. From germline, CDR1 is LNHDA and CDR2 SQIVND (reference sequence). The DNA of the CDR3 is TGTGCCAGTAGCCAGGTGAACACCGCGGGAAACACCATATATTTT. Protein: CASSQVNTAGNTIYF.

This sequence joins TRBV30 and TRBJ1-5; the D gene is possibly TRBD1 (5 bases). This CDR3 has 13 amino acids. Germline V CDR1 and CDR2: GTSNPN, SVGIG (reference sequence). V shed 3 bases and J shed 4 bases, with 10 bases lying between them. CDR3 in DNA: TGTGCCTGGAGCATGGGGGGTAATCAGCCCCAGCATTTT. Protein: CAWSMGGNQPQHF. The full variable domain, completed using reference TRBV30 and TRBJ1-5, is SQTIHQWPATLVQPVGSPLSLECTVEGTSNPNLYWYRQAAGRGLQLLFYSVGIGQISSEVPQNLSASRPQDRQFILSSKKLLLSDSGFYLCAWSMGGNQPQHFGDGTRLSIL.

A note on this clone: This sample includes further DNA sequences coding for the same CDR3. This rearrangement joins TRBV7-2 to TRBJ1-5; D is perhaps TRBD1 (6 bases). V was trimmed by 5 bases and J by 3 bases, leaving 11 bases between them. The CDR3 is 14 amino acids. From germline, CDR1 is SGHTA and CDR2 FQGNSA. The CDR3 spells CASSLGQSNQPQHF. The CDR3 nucleotides read TGTGCCAGCAGCCTAGGACAGTCCAATCAGCCCCAGCATTTT.

J is TRBJ2-7 and V is TRBV29-1, with D perhaps matching TRBD1 (5 bases). Trimming shortened V by 6 bases and J by 11 bases, and 14 bases separated the two germline ends. CDR1 and CDR2 from the germline V gene are SQVTM and ANQGSEA. The CDR3 spans 10 residues. DNA of the CDR3: TGCAGCGTCACCCCAGGGTTCGAGTACTTC. Its translation is CSVTPGFEYF.

The chain combines TRBV23-1 with TRBJ1-6; a possible D gene is TRBD1 (5 bases). TRBV23-1 counts as an open reading frame of uncertain function. V was cut by 6 bases and J by 4 bases, with 13 bases left in between. This CDR3 contains 15 residues. CDR3 in amino acids: CASSHGGRYNSPLHF. The CDR3 DNA sequence: TGCGCCAGCAGCCACGGGGGACGATATAATTCACCCCTCCACTTT.

The chain combines TRBV6-5 with TRBJ1-1; tentative D call: TRBD1 (6 bases). The CDR3 covers 13 residues. Per the germline V gene, CDR1 is MNHEY and CDR2 is SVGAGI. V was cut by 7 bases and J by 3 bases, with 12 bases left in between. The CDR3 DNA is TGTGCCAGCAACAGGGACGGGGACACTGAAGCTTTCTTT. Encoded protein: CASNRDGDTEAFF.

V and J are TRBV5-8 and TRBJ1-5, with no clear D. CDR1 is SGHTS and CDR2 is YDEGEE in the germline V gene. This CDR3 region has 13 residues. V gave up 2 bases and J gave up 5 bases, with 8 bases separating them. CDR3 nucleotide sequence: TGTGCCAGCAGCTTCACGGTAGATCAGCCCCAGCATTTT. Amino acids: CASSFTVDQPQHF.

This chain connects TRBV15 to TRBJ1-3, with D possibly TRBD1 on 5 matching bases. Between the trimmed V and J ends, which lost 0 bases and 0 bases, there was a span of 9 bases. CDR1 and CDR2 from the germline V gene are LNHNV and YYDKDF (reference sequence). The CDR3 has 16 residues. CDR3 residues: CATSRDPGGSGNTIYF. DNA of the CDR3: TGTGCCACCAGCAGAGATCCCGGGGGCTCTGGAAACACCATATATTTT. The whole variable domain, filled in from reference TRBV15 and TRBJ1-3, reads DAMVIQNPRYQVTQFGKPVTLSCSQTLNHNVMYWYQQKSSQAPKLLFHYYDKDFNNEADTPDNFQSRRPNTSFCFLDIRSPGLGDTAMYLCATSRDPGGSGNTIYFGEGSWLTVV.

The CDR3 coding sequence is TGTGCCAGCAAATTGACGGGACAGGGAAATTCACCCCTCCACTTT. Translation gives CASKLTGQGNSPLHF. V and J are TRBV2 and TRBJ1-6; TRBD1 agrees at 9 bases. Trimming cost V 7 bases and J 7 bases; bases outside gene matches: 8. The germline CDR1 and CDR2 sequences are SNHLY and FYNNEI. This CDR3 contains 15 residues.

The V gene is TRBV7-2, the J gene TRBJ2-3, with TRBD2 matching 12 bases. The CDR3 is 17 amino acids. Germline-derived CDR1 and CDR2 are SGHTA and FQGNSA. Trimming cost V 5 bases and J 3 bases; bases outside gene matches: 9. This CDR3 reads CASSPIRLAGVTDTQYF. DNA for the CDR3: TGTGCCAGCAGCCCAATCCGACTAGCGGGGGTGACAGATACGCAGTATTTT. Together with reference TRBV7-2 and TRBJ2-3, the CDR3 gives the full variable domain: GAGVSQSPSNKVTEKGKDVELRCDPISGHTALYWYRQSLGQGLEFLIYFQGNSAPDKSGLPSDRFSAERTGGSVSTLTIQRTQQEDSAVYLCASSPIRLAGVTDTQYFGPGTRLTVL.

This clone appeared once. The chain uses TRBV30 and TRBJ2-7; no clear D gene. The CDR3 covers 12 residues. Germline V CDR1 and CDR2: GTSNPN, SVGIG (reference sequence). V lost 5 bases and J 0 bases, leaving 8 bases between the germline ends. CDR3 coding DNA: TGTGCCTGGGGCCCAAGCTCCTACGAGCAGTACTTC. Translation gives CAWGPSSYEQYF.